A selection of T cell receptor beta chains follows, all from one sample in a study of blood T cell repertoires in COVID-19. Sequencing was performed with immunoSEQ multiplex PCR; in TCRdb, only in-frame clones are kept and a portion is missing. The data hold fewer than 250,000 clones, with 75% to 90% observed a single time. Sequenced input: peripheral blood. Receptors were obtained from a man aged 40-50 years with acute or convalescent COVID-19. Each CDR3 is given with its conserved first and last residue. A D gene is named only where the DNA matches it firmly. A clone size is listed for some rows: how often the clone was seen (once, few, many), or a class if it is expanded.

TRBV6-4	TRBD1	TRBJ2-7	NA	CASSVLSGGPYEQYF	TGTGCCAGCAGTGTTTTATCAGGGGGACCCTACGAGCAGTACTTC
TRBV3-1/TRBV3-2	NA	TRBJ1-5	NA	CASSPGFSNQPQHF	TGTGCCAGCAGCCCGGGATTTAGCAATCAGCCCCAGCATTTT
TRBV4-3	TRBD2	TRBJ2-7	once	CASSQDLIGTSLVGSHYEQYF	TGCGCCAGCAGCCAAGATCTAATCGGGACTAGCTTGGTCGGGTCGCACTACGAGCAGTACTTC
TRBV28	NA	TRBJ1-2	NA	CASSFLDGYTF	TGTGCCAGCAGTTTCTTAGATGGCTACACCTTC
TRBV16	NA	TRBJ2-7	few	CASTSGRFYEQYF	TGTGCCAGCACCTCAGGGAGGTTCTACGAGCAGTACTTC
TRBV6-4	NA	TRBJ1-1	NA	CATRDTDMNTEAFF	TGTGCCACCCGGGACACTGACATGAACACTGAAGCTTTCTTT
TRBV3-1/TRBV3-2	TRBD2	TRBJ2-7	once	CASSLGPGGYEQYF	TGTGCCAGCAGCTTAGGACCGGGAGGCTACGAGCAGTACTTC
TRBV19	TRBD1	TRBJ2-7	NA	CASKGTGVHEQYF	TGTGCCAGTAAAGGGACAGGGGTCCACGAGCAGTACTTC
TRBV6-5	NA	TRBJ1-2	NA	CASSPSGVGYTF	TGTGCCAGCAGCCCCTCCGGGGTCGGCTACACCTTC
TRBV6-6	NA	TRBJ2-7	NA	CASSYTGFSYEQYF	TGTGCCAGCAGTTACACGGGATTCTCCTACGAGCAGTACTTC
TRBV3-1/TRBV3-2	NA	TRBJ2-3	NA	CASSQVTGTQYF	TGTGCCAGCAGCCAAGTAACTGGTACGCAGTATTTT
TRBV3-1/TRBV3-2	NA	TRBJ2-7	NA	CASSQTSYEQYF	TGTGCCAGCAGCCAAACATCCTACGAGCAGTACTTC
TRBV7-9	NA	TRBJ1-1	few	CASNFGGTEAFF	TGTGCCAGCAACTTTGGGGGGACTGAAGCTTTCTTT
TRBV3-1/TRBV3-2	NA	TRBJ2-3	NA	CASSQETSQRLMCF	TGTGCCAGCAGCCAAGAGACTAGTCAGCGGCTTATGTGTTTT
TRBV7-2	TRBD1	TRBJ1-1	NA	CASSQKSGQGGTEAFF	TGTGCCAGCAGCCAAAAAAGTGGACAGGGCGGCACTGAAGCTTTCTTT
TRBV11-3	NA	TRBJ2-5	NA	CASSLGGSQETQYF	TGTGCCAGCAGCTTAGGCGGGTCCCAAGAGACCCAGTACTTC
TRBV21-1	NA	TRBJ1-3	once	CASNPGVGNTIYF	TGTGCCAGCAACCCAGGGGTAGGAAACACCATATATTTT
TRBV2	NA	TRBJ1-5	NA	CASQKHEGSNQPQHF	TGTGCCAGCCAGAAACACGAGGGAAGCAATCAGCCCCAGCATTTT
TRBV9	TRBD2	TRBJ2-7	NA	CASSPGGGPEGQYF	TGTGCCAGCAGCCCCGGGGGGGGCCCCGAGGGGCAGTACTTC
TRBV6-5	TRBD1	TRBJ1-5	NA	CASSFDRANQPQHF	TGTGCCAGCAGTTTCGACAGGGCGAATCAGCCCCAGCATTTT
TRBV7-2	NA	TRBJ2-1	NA	CASSLGQTNNEQFF	TGTGCCAGCAGCTTAGGGCAAACGAACAATGAGCAGTTCTTC
TRBV30	NA	TRBJ1-5	NA	CAWSKNSNQPQHF	TGTGCCTGGAGCAAAAATAGCAATCAGCCCCAGCATTTT
TRBV5-1	TRBD1	TRBJ2-5	few	CASSRGIGTGKEETQYF	TGCGCCAGCAGCCGGGGTATAGGGACAGGTAAAGAAGAGACCCAGTACTTC
TRBV28	NA	TRBJ1-2	NA	CASTQPGNYGYTF	TGTGCCAGCACCCAGCCAGGCAACTATGGCTACACCTTC
TRBV7-2	NA	TRBJ2-7	NA	CASSLAKGPAYEQYF	TGTGCCAGCAGCTTAGCAAAGGGGCCGGCCTACGAGCAGTACTTC
TRBV13	TRBD1	TRBJ2-7	NA	CASSRDRGYEQYF	TGTGCCAGCAGCCGTGACAGGGGCTACGAGCAGTACTTC
TRBV6-2/TRBV6-3	TRBD1	TRBJ2-7	NA	CASSPDRAEQYF	TGTGCCAGCAGCCCGGACAGGGCAGAGCAGTACTTC
TRBV4-1	NA	TRBJ1-1	NA	CASSRGGEAFF	TGCGCCAGCAGTCGTGGGGGCGAAGCTTTCTTT
TRBV7-7	NA	TRBJ2-7	NA	CASSLRGSYYEQYF	TGTGCTAGCAGCTTGCGGGGTAGTTACTACGAGCAGTACTTC
TRBV6-5	TRBD1	TRBJ2-5	NA	CASSRDREETQYF	TGTGCCAGCAGCAGGGACAGAGAAGAGACCCAGTACTTC
TRBV3-1/TRBV3-2	NA	TRBJ2-7	few	CASSQVVGGQYF	TGTGCCAGCAGCCAAGTAGTAGGAGGGCAGTACTTC
TRBV19	TRBD1	TRBJ1-2	NA	CASNLGTGYNYGYTF	TGTGCCAGTAACCTCGGGACAGGGTATAACTATGGCTACACCTTC
TRBV7-9	TRBD1	TRBJ1-1	NA	CASSSLTGTEAFF	TGTGCCAGCAGCTCCCTGACAGGGACTGAAGCTTTCTTT
TRBV6-5	TRBD2	TRBJ2-7	NA	CASSYSASGKYEQYF	TGTGCCAGCAGTTACTCAGCTAGCGGGAAATACGAGCAGTACTTC
TRBV4-2	NA	TRBJ2-2	NA	CASSQATGSGTGELFF	TGTGCCAGCAGCCAAGCTACCGGGAGTGGAACCGGGGAGCTGTTTTTT
TRBV18	NA	TRBJ1-5	NA	CASSPPAGPQHF	TGTGCCAGCTCACCACCGGCGGGGCCCCAGCATTTT
TRBV28	TRBD1	TRBJ1-6	NA	CASSVFGIVGQGATGYNSPLHF	TGTGCCAGCAGTGTTTTTGGGATCGTCGGACAGGGGGCTACGGGGTATAATTCACCCCTCCACTTT
TRBV18	NA	TRBJ2-5	NA	CASSPPGDSETQYF	TGTGCCAGCTCCCCTCCCGGGGATTCGGAGACCCAGTACTTC
TRBV5-1	NA	TRBJ2-7	NA	CASSLGGQNSYEQYF	TGCGCCAGCAGCTTGGGTGGACAGAACTCCTACGAGCAGTACTTC
TRBV5-1	NA	TRBJ1-2	NA	CASSPGGAGVHGYTF	TGCGCCAGCAGCCCGGGGGGCGCGGGCGTTCATGGCTACACCTTC
TRBV5-1	TRBD1	TRBJ1-1	NA	CASSLDRANTEAFF	TGCGCCAGCAGCCTGGACAGGGCGAACACTGAAGCTTTCTTT
TRBV25-1	NA	TRBJ2-3	NA	CASSEEAYSSTDTQYF	TGTGCCAGCAGTGAAGAGGCCTATTCTAGCACAGATACGCAGTATTTT
TRBV7-2	TRBD1	TRBJ1-6	NA	CASSPRQGYNSPLHF	TGTGCCAGCAGCCCCCGACAGGGGTATAATTCACCCCTCCACTTT
TRBV19	NA	TRBJ1-5	once	CASSILSDQPQHF	TGTGCCAGTAGTATCCTCAGCGACCAGCCCCAGCATTTT
TRBV4-1	NA	TRBJ2-7	NA	CASSPTRTGAVYEQYF	TGCGCCAGCAGCCCTACTCGAACGGGAGCAGTCTACGAGCAGTACTTC
TRBV9	TRBD1	TRBJ1-3	NA	CASSPTLPTGTGAMSSGNTIYF	TGTGCCAGCAGCCCCACCTTACCCACCGGGACAGGGGCCATGAGCTCTGGAAACACCATATATTTT
TRBV4-3	NA	TRBJ1-3	NA	CASSQDPTGTAGNTIYF	TGCGCCAGCAGCCAAGATCCTACAGGGACGGCGGGAAACACCATATATTTT
TRBV3-1/TRBV3-2	NA	TRBJ1-4	NA	CASSRLNEKLFF	TGTGCCAGCAGCCGTCTTAATGAAAAACTGTTTTTT
TRBV9	TRBD2	TRBJ2-3	NA	CASSPREGQLTDTQYF	TGTGCCAGCAGCCCCCGGGAGGGACAACTCACAGATACGCAGTATTTT
TRBV6-5	TRBD1	TRBJ1-5	few	CASIQDRSGNQPQHF	TGTGCCAGCATTCAGGACAGGTCTGGCAATCAGCCCCAGCATTTT